Listed here are 31 T cell receptor beta chains from one sample, sequenced in a study of CD8+ T cells in alopecia areata. RNA extraction was followed by reverse transcription into cDNA, which acted as the sequencing template. TCRdb keeps only in-frame clones here, not all; method: immunoSEQ multiplex PCR. This table holds some 110,000 clones, roughly two thirds found once. The sequencing sample was made of CD4+ T cells sorted from blood. These receptors came from a human donor in good health.

This chain links TRBV7-9 with TRBJ1-6; D not certain. Deletions cut 1 base from V and 13 bases from J, with 11 bases between. Germline V lookup: CDR1 SEHNR, CDR2 FQNEAQ (reference sequence). This CDR3 has 13 amino acids. In DNA form, the CDR3 reads TGTGCCAGCAGCTTAGGGGAGGGTTGGCCCCTCCACTTT. This translates into CASSLGEGWPLHF.

As regards this clone: A read error may be the cause here, since a much bigger clone is one base away. This sequence joins TRBV23-1 and TRBJ2-1; D is uncertain. TRBV23-1 carries the ORF label, with uncertain function. The CDR3 covers 11 residues. Trimming shortened V by 6 bases and J by 5 bases, and 5 bases separated the two germline ends. In nucleotides, the CDR3 is TGCGCCAGCAGATTAAACAATGAGCAGTTCTTC. Translating it yields CASRLNNEQFF.

V gene TRBV19 combines with J gene TRBJ2-3, with 7 bases that match TRBD1. J gave up 2 bases and V 8 bases, and 13 bases lay outside the gene matches. The CDR3 spans 16 residues. Germline CDR1 is LNHDA and CDR2 is SQIVND (reference sequence). The CDR3, as DNA: TGTGCCAGTCACGCTTTGGGAGACAGGGTCACAGATACGCAGTATTTT. Amino acids: CASHALGDRVTDTQYF.

In its sample, this clone was seen a few times. The V and J genes are TRBV13 and TRBJ2-2, with TRBD1 matching 8 bases. V trimming: 5 bases; J trimming: 2 bases; junction bases outside the gene matches: 7. This CDR3 contains 16 residues. Per the germline V gene, CDR1 is PRHDT and CDR2 is FYEKMQ (reference sequence). CDR3 DNA sequence: TGTGCCAGCAGCATCACCCCAGGGGGCAACACCGGGGAGCTGTTTTTT. Its protein is CASSITPGGNTGELFF. The variable domain in full, with the rest retrieved from reference TRBV13 and TRBJ2-2, is AAGVIQSPRHLIKEKRETATLKCYPIPRHDTVYWYQQGPGQDPQFLISFYEKMQSDKGSIPDRFSAQQFSDYHSELNMSSLELGDSALYFCASSITPGGNTGELFFGEGSRLTVL.

This clone was picked up a small number of times. This rearrangement joins TRBV25-1 to TRBJ2-4; D possibly corresponds to TRBD1 (5 bases). The length of the CDR3 is 15 residues. V lost 6 bases and J 4 bases, leaving 16 bases between the germline ends. Germline V gene lookup returns CDR1 MGHDK and CDR2 SYGVNS. CDR3 protein: CASSSPEAGKNIQYF. CDR3 DNA sequence: TGTGCCAGCAGCTCGCCAGAAGCAGGGAAAAACATTCAGTACTTC.

V usage is TRBV29-1 and J usage is TRBJ2-2; D is tentatively TRBD1 or TRBD2 (5 bases each). This CDR3 is 15 amino acids long. CDR1 is SQVTM and CDR2 is ANQGSEA in the germline V gene. V lost 5 bases and J lost 2, with 15 bases in between. Written as DNA, the CDR3 is TGCAGCGTTAAGACCGGGGCAATAAACACCGGGGAGCTGTTTTTT. Amino acids: CSVKTGAINTGELFF.

V is TRBV9 and J is TRBJ1-1; D remains unclear. The germline gives CDR1 SGDLS, CDR2 YYNGEE. V gave up 0 bases and J gave up 1 base, with 4 bases separating them. The length of the CDR3 is 13 residues. The CDR3 reads CASSVEGNTEAFF. The CDR3 DNA reads as TGTGCCAGCAGCGTAGAGGGGAACACTGAAGCTTTCTTT.

V gene TRBV18 combines with J gene TRBJ2-1, with 10 bases lining up with TRBD2. V lost 3 bases, J lost 10 bases, and 12 bases stayed unmatched. From germline, CDR1 is KGHSH and CDR2 LQKENI. CDR3 length equals 16 residues. The CDR3 DNA sequence: TGTGCCAGCTCACCTCCCGGCGGACTAGCGGTCGCGGAGCAGTTCTTC. This sequence encodes CASSPPGGLAVAEQFF.

V and J are TRBV2 and TRBJ1-2; D might be TRBD1 (5 bases). V was trimmed by 9 bases and J by 2 bases, leaving 13 bases between them. Germline V gives CDR1 SNHLY, CDR2 FYNNEI. CDR3 length: 13 amino acids. This CDR3 is CASIRDLNYGYTF. The DNA for the CDR3 is TGTGCCAGTATCCGGGACCTAAACTATGGCTACACCTTC. Looking up the rest from reference TRBV2 and TRBJ1-2 gives the full variable domain: EPEVTQTPSHQVTQMGQEVILRCVPISNHLYFYWYRQILGQKVEFLVSFYNNEISEKSEIFDDQFSVERPDGSNFTLKIRSTKLEDSAMYFCASIRDLNYGYTFGSGTRLTVV.

The rearrangement joins TRBV27 to TRBJ1-5, with 7 bases matching TRBD1. The CDR3 extends over 14 amino acids. V was pared by 5 bases and J by 6 bases, with 7 bases of the junction left unmatched. Per the germline V gene, CDR1 is MNHEY and CDR2 is SMNVEV (reference sequence). DNA of the CDR3: TGTGCCAGCAGTCCTCGACAGGGCCCTCAGCCCCAGCATTTT. Its translation: CASSPRQGPQPQHF.

The V gene is TRBV7-9, the J gene TRBJ2-1, with D perhaps being TRBD1 or TRBD2 (5 bases each). Germline CDR1 and CDR2: SEHNR and FQNEAQ (reference sequence). Trimming cost V 3 bases and J 3 bases, with 6 bases left between them. CDR3 length equals 13 residues. The CDR3 DNA reads TGTGCCAGCAGCTTTGGGGGCTACAATGAGCAGTTCTTC. This translates into CASSFGGYNEQFF.

The chain has TRBV30 and TRBJ2-4; perhaps TRBD2 as D (5 bases). Trimming cost V 2 bases and J 0 bases, with 14 bases left between them. Germline V lookup: CDR1 GTSNPN, CDR2 SVGIG (reference sequence). CDR3 length: 16 amino acids. Written as DNA, the CDR3 is TGTGCCTGGAGTATCGCCGGGAAGCTAGCCAAAAACATTCAGTACTTC. Translation: CAWSIAGKLAKNIQYF.

V and J are TRBV6-6 and TRBJ1-4; D unresolved. The germline CDR1 and CDR2 sequences are MNHNY and SVGAGI (reference sequence). The V end lost 11 bases, the J end lost 3 bases, and 10 bases lay between the germline ends. The CDR3 is 12 amino acids. CDR3 DNA: TGTGCCGCCGGAAGGGCTAATGAAAAACTGTTTTTT. As protein: CAAGRANEKLFF.

The sample holds a few counts of this clone. The chain has TRBV11-2 and TRBJ1-1, with D uncertain. This CDR3 has 13 amino acids. Germline CDR1 reads SGHAT; CDR2 reads FQNNGV. V lost 1 base and J lost 0, with 3 bases in between. The CDR3 is CASSLALNTEAFF. Written as DNA, the CDR3 is TGTGCCAGCAGCTTAGCCCTGAACACTGAAGCTTTCTTT.

This clone was detected many times. The chain is built from TRBV5-8 and TRBJ2-7, with a possible D match to TRBD1 (5 bases). Germline CDR1 is SGHTS and CDR2 is YDEGEE. The V and J ends lost 5 bases and 0 bases respectively, with 6 bases between them. This CDR3 has 12 amino acids. The CDR3 loop is CASRQASYEQYF. CDR3 nucleotide sequence: TGTGCCAGCAGACAGGCCTCCTACGAGCAGTACTTC.

The V gene is TRBV30, the J gene TRBJ1-6; D is uncertain. The CDR3 contains 14 residues. Germline V CDR1 and CDR2: GTSNPN, SVGIG (reference sequence). The ends were cut back, 0 bases at V and 9 bases at J, with 12 bases in the middle. The CDR3: CAWSVNTGSSPLHF. In DNA form, the CDR3 reads TGTGCCTGGAGTGTAAACACGGGGAGTTCACCCCTCCACTTT.

The gene calls are TRBV11-2 and TRBJ2-5; 7 bases map to TRBD1. V lost 2 bases to trimming and J lost 3 bases; unmatched junction nucleotides: 12. This CDR3 has 17 residues. The germline gives CDR1 SGHAT, CDR2 FQNNGV. The CDR3 sequence is CASSLTGRQGVEETQYF. CDR3 DNA sequence: TGTGCCAGCAGCTTAACGGGTCGGCAGGGGGTGGAAGAGACCCAGTACTTC.

This clone was seen a handful of times. V usage is TRBV6-1 and J usage is TRBJ2-7; TRBD1 matches 11 bases. CDR3 length: 15 residues. V lost 6 bases and J lost 2; bases outside the gene matches: 6. The germline V gene has CDR1 MNHNS and CDR2 SASEGT. CDR3 in amino acids: CASSGTGGPPYEQYF. CDR3 nucleotide sequence: TGTGCCAGCAGCGGGACAGGGGGTCCCCCCTACGAGCAGTACTTC.

The rearrangement joins TRBV27 to TRBJ2-3, with D possibly TRBD1 on 7 matching bases. Trimming removed 6 bases at V and 2 bases at J, with 15 bases between. The length of the CDR3 is 15 residues. The germline gives CDR1 MNHEY, CDR2 SMNVEV (reference sequence). The CDR3 DNA is TGTGCCAGCAGAAGGGGGGACAGATACACAGATACGCAGTATTTT. Its translation: CASRRGDRYTDTQYF.

The table lists this clone with a few counts. The chain carries TRBV29-1 and TRBJ2-7, with D perhaps TRBD1 or TRBD2 (5 bases each). Germline assignment: CDR1 SQVTM and CDR2 ANQGSEA. This CDR3 has 12 amino acids. V was cut by 4 bases and J by 3 bases, with 10 bases left in between. CDR3 in DNA: TGCAGCGTTGGAGGGGTCGTCTACGAGCAGTACTTC. Protein product: CSVGGVVYEQYF.

CDR3 in amino acids: CASSLGPGQGAMDGYTF. For the CDR3, the DNA is TGCGCCAGCAGCTTGGGCCCGGGACAGGGGGCCATGGATGGCTACACCTTC. J is TRBJ1-2 and V is TRBV5-1, with 12 bases fitting TRBD1. The V and J ends lost 0 bases and 6 bases, in that order; junction bases with no gene match: 9. The CDR3 totals 17 residues. From germline, CDR1 is SGHRS and CDR2 YFSETQ.

A remark on this clone: The same CDR3 also results from other DNA sequences found in this sample. CDR3 in amino acids: CASSRGRQETQYF. Written as DNA, the CDR3 is TGTGCCAGCTCGCGCGGGCGCCAAGAGACCCAGTACTTC. The rearrangement links TRBV18 to TRBJ2-5, with a weak D call TRBD2 (5 bases). V lost 6 bases to trimming and J lost 1 base, with 9 bases between them. Germline lookup yields CDR1 KGHSH and CDR2 LQKENI. This CDR3 comprises 13 residues.

The chain joins TRBV15 to TRBJ2-1, with D perhaps TRBD1 or TRBD2 (5 bases each). This CDR3 comprises 15 residues. Germline assignment: CDR1 LNHNV and CDR2 YYDKDF (reference sequence). Between the trimmed V and J ends, which lost 6 bases and 1 base, there was a span of 13 bases. CDR3 nucleotide sequence: TGTGCCACCAGAAGCTCGGGACCTTCCTACAATGAGCAGTTCTTC. It codes for CATRSSGPSYNEQFF.

This clone was counted once. The chain couples TRBV5-4 to TRBJ2-2; 7 bases fit TRBD2. Germline CDR1 SGHNT, CDR2 YYREEE (reference sequence). With 4 bases clipped from V and 4 bases from J, the junction kept 7 bases outside the gene matches. CDR3 length: 15 amino acids. The CDR3 DNA reads as TGTGCCAGCAGCCCCCCGGGGAGGGCCACCGGGGAGCTGTTTTTT. It is translated as CASSPPGRATGELFF.

The chain links TRBV19 to TRBJ1-1, with TRBD1 matching over 9 bases. CDR3 length: 16 amino acids. From germline, CDR1 is LNHDA and CDR2 SQIVND (reference sequence). With 2 bases clipped from V and 1 base from J, the junction kept 5 bases outside the gene matches. The CDR3 sequence: CASSIYRGQGNTEAFF. CDR3 DNA: TGTGCCAGTAGTATATACAGGGGGCAAGGGAACACTGAAGCTTTCTTT.

This clone appeared a few times. The CDR3 DNA sequence: TGTGCCAGCAGTGGCCTTTTCCAACAATCTGAAGCTTTCTTT. As protein: CASSGLFQQSEAFF. V usage is TRBV6-5 and J usage is TRBJ1-1; D gene uncertain. This CDR3 has 14 amino acids. Germline values: CDR1 MNHEY, CDR2 SVGAGI. V was trimmed by 5 bases and J by 6 bases, leaving 16 bases between them.

This sequence joins TRBV2 and TRBJ1-6; the D gene is possibly TRBD1 (6 bases). V lost 1 base, J lost 9 bases, and 10 bases lay in between. The CDR3 is made up of 14 amino acids. The germline CDR1 and CDR2 sequences are SNHLY and FYNNEI. Here the CDR3 reads CASSEDRAGSPLHF. Here the CDR3 DNA reads TGTGCCAGCAGTGAAGACAGGGCGGGTTCACCCCTCCACTTT.

Regarding this clone: This sample includes further DNA sequences coding for the same CDR3. V usage is TRBV20-1 and J usage is TRBJ2-5; D uncertain. Germline CDR1 and CDR2: DFQATT and SNEGSKA (reference sequence). The CDR3 is 10 residues long. Between the trimmed V and J ends, which lost 5 bases and 2 bases, there was a span of 3 bases. CDR3 nucleotides: TGCAGTGCTTGGCAAGAGACCCAGTACTTC. Encoded protein: CSAWQETQYF.

The chain employs TRBV7-3 and TRBJ1-6; D unresolved. The CDR3 extends over 13 amino acids. Germline V lookup: CDR1 SGHTA, CDR2 FQGTGA. The V end was cut by 3 bases, the J end by 7 bases, with 7 bases between. The CDR3 region is CASSLDGNSPLHF. CDR3 nucleotides: TGTGCCAGCAGCTTGGACGGAAATTCACCCCTCCACTTT.

The genes are TRBV2 and TRBJ1-6; 8 nucleotides line up with TRBD1. The CDR3 runs 13 residues. With 8 bases clipped from V and 10 bases from J, the junction kept 7 bases outside the gene matches. Germline V gene data show CDR1 as SNHLY and CDR2 as FYNNEI. The CDR3 spells CASQGARNSPLHF. The DNA for the CDR3 is TGTGCCAGCCAGGGGGCTAGGAACTCACCCCTCCACTTT.

The V call is TRBV18, the J call TRBJ1-4; no reliable D call. There are 13 residues in the CDR3. V was shortened by 6 bases and J by 4 bases, with 9 bases between the two germline ends. CDR1 is KGHSH and CDR2 is LQKENI in the germline V gene. CDR3 region: CASSRGINEKLFF. The CDR3 DNA follows: TGTGCCAGCTCTCGCGGGATTAATGAAAAACTGTTTTTT.